This T cell receptor beta chain was retrieved from a study of blood T cell repertoires in COVID-19. As for the study in general: Donors in the United States, Italy and Spain gave samples during acute or convalescent COVID-19. In each case, the material was cDNA or gDNA derived from T cells, B-cell-depleted T cells, or PBMCs.

Losses at the gene ends were 0 bases for V and 1 base for J; bases not matched to a gene: 4. Germline-derived CDR1 and CDR2 are MNHEY and SMNVEV (reference sequence). The length of the CDR3 is 16 residues. Original data processing: Amplification with reference gene primers provided the estimates of nucleated cell counts. The data were produced by immunoSEQ multiplex PCR, yet TCRdb's version contains in-frame clones alone and is incomplete. V and J calls and clone size are as listed in that table; D and trimming were resolved from the DNA. The data contain approximately 130,000 clones, more than 60% of them singletons.

The rearrangement links TRBV27 to TRBJ2-3; TRBD2 agrees at 7 bases. The sequenced sample consisted of peripheral blood. The TCR was taken from a woman aged 70-85 years with acute or convalescent COVID-19. The CDR3 protein is CASSLSSGTRTDTQYF. As DNA, the CDR3 is TGTGCCAGCAGTTTATCGAGCGGGACTCGCACAGATACGCAGTATTTT.